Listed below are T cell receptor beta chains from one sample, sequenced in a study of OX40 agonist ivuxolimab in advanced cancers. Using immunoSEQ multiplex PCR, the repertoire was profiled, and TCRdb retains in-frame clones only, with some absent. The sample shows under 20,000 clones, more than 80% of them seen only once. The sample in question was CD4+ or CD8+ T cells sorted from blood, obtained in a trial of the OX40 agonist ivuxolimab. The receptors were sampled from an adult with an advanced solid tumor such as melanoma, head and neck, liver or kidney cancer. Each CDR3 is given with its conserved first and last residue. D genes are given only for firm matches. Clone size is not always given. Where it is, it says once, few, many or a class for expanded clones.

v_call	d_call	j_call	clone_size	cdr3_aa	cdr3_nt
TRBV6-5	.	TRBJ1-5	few	CASSWTARRDQPQHF	TGTGCCAGCAGTTGGACAGCTCGTCGGGATCAGCCCCAGCATTTT
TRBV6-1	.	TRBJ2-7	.	CASSGPPSYEQYF	TGTGCCAGCAGTGGACCCCCTTCCTACGAGCAGTACTTC
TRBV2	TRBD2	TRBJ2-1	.	CASPGGSEQFF	TGTGCCAGCCCGGGGGGGAGTGAGCAGTTCTTC
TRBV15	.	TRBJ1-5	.	CATSRDLGGWRNQPQHF	TGTGCCACCAGCAGAGATTTAGGGGGTTGGCGCAATCAGCCCCAGCATTTT
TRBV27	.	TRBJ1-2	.	CASSFSGIYGYTF	TGTGCCAGCAGTTTTTCAGGGATCTATGGCTACACCTTC
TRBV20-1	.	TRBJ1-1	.	CSAPGGRAFF	TGCAGTGCCCCGGGGGGGAGAGCTTTCTTT
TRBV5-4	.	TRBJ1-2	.	CASSLAGVLGYGYTF	TGTGCCAGCAGCTTGGCAGGGGTCCTCGGCTATGGCTACACCTTC
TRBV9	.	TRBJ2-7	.	CASSVGDTYEQYF	TGTGCCAGCAGCGTCGGGGATACCTACGAGCAGTACTTC
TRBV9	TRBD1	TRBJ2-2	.	CASSARTGGMGELFF	TGTGCCAGCAGCGCCCGGACAGGGGGCATGGGGGAGCTGTTTTTT
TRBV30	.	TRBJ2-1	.	CAWSVQGQDYNEQFF	TGTGCCTGGAGTGTACAGGGACAAGACTACAATGAGCAGTTCTTC
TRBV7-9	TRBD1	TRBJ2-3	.	CASSLAISDRGLLDTQYF	TGTGCCAGCAGCTTAGCGATCTCGGACAGGGGGCTATTAGATACGCAGTATTTT
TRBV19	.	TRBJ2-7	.	CASSIDRRLYEQYF	TGTGCCAGTAGTATAGATCGCAGGTTATACGAGCAGTACTTC
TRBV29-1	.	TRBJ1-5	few	CSVIVGYGNQPQHF	TGCAGCGTTATTGTGGGGTATGGCAATCAGCCCCAGCATTTT
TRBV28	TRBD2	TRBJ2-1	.	CASMKLIPGLADNEQFF	TGTGCCAGCATGAAGCTGATCCCGGGACTAGCGGACAATGAGCAGTTCTTC
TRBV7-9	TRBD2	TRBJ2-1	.	CASSLAGGSWDEQFF	TGTGCCAGCAGCTTAGCGGGGGGGTCTTGGGATGAGCAGTTCTTC
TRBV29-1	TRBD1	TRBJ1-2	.	CSVRTGHGYTF	TGCAGCGTAAGGACAGGCCATGGCTACACCTTC
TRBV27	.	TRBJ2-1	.	CASSPASGQGGGEQFF	TGTGCCAGCAGTCCAGCCTCGGGCCAGGGGGGCGGTGAGCAGTTCTTC
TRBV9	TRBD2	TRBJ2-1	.	CASSAGLANEQFF	TGTGCCAGCAGCGCCGGACTAGCAAATGAGCAGTTCTTC
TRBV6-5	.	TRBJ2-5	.	CASSYLPGKETQYF	TGTGCCAGCAGTTACCTCCCGGGGAAAGAGACCCAGTACTTC
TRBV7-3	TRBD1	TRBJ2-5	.	CASRKGTGAWETQYF	TGTGCCAGCAGAAAAGGGACAGGGGCATGGGAGACCCAGTACTTC
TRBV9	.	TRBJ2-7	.	CASSVGSSTGTYEQYF	TGTGCCAGCAGCGTAGGGAGCTCAACAGGAACCTACGAGCAGTACTTC
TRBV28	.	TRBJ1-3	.	CASSPGESGNTIYF	TGTGCCAGCTCGCCCGGCGAATCTGGAAACACCATATATTTT
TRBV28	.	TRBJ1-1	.	CASSPRGTEAFF	TGTGCCAGCAGTCCTAGGGGAACTGAAGCTTTCTTT
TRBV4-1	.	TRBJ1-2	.	CASSPQRTGYGYTF	TGCGCCAGCAGCCCTCAGCGGACGGGGTATGGCTACACCTTC
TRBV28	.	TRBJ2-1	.	CASSLAEGPYNEQFF	TGTGCCAGCAGTCTCGCCGAAGGGCCCTACAATGAGCAGTTCTTC
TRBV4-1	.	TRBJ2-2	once	CASSQTWQGSNTGELFF	TGCGCCAGCAGCCAAACGTGGCAGGGGTCGAACACCGGGGAGCTGTTTTTT
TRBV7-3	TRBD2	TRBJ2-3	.	CASTSGGTDTQYF	TGTGCCAGCACTAGCGGGGGCACAGATACGCAGTATTTT
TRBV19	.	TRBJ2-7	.	CASSIDQNEQYF	TGTGCCAGTAGTATCGATCAAAACGAGCAGTACTTC
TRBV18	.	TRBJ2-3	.	CASSPSSGAGTDTQYF	TGTGCCAGCTCACCAAGCTCAGGGGCTGGCACAGATACGCAGTATTTT
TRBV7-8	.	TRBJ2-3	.	CASSLNVWARDTQYF	TGTGCCAGCAGCTTAAACGTGTGGGCCAGGGATACGCAGTATTTT
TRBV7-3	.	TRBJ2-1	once	CASSLDTFPPNEQFF	TGTGCCAGCAGCTTAGACACGTTTCCTCCCAATGAGCAGTTCTTC
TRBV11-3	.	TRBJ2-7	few	CASSLVRGNEQYF	TGTGCCAGCAGCTTGGTCAGAGGGAACGAGCAGTACTTC